Presented here are 10 T cell receptor beta chains from one specimen sequenced in a study of shared clonotypes between healthy human individuals. Assay used: immunoSEQ multiplex PCR; TCRdb lists only in-frame clones, some missing. Of under 1 million clones listed, 90% to 98% were seen once; the top ten hold less than 0.25%. Terminally differentiated effector memory CD45RA+ cells were excluded by CCR7 positive selection of CD45RO-negative cells. The sample consisted of naive CD8+ T cells sorted from blood. These receptors all stem from a man younger than 45 in good health.

The gene calls are TRBV30 and TRBJ2-1; D gene unclear. The V end was cut by 2 bases, the J end by 3 bases, with 11 bases between. The germline gives CDR1 GTSNPN, CDR2 SVGIG (reference sequence). The CDR3 length is 14 residues. CDR3 sequence reads: CAWSLSLLYNEQFF. DNA for the CDR3: TGTGCCTGGAGTTTAAGCCTGCTCTACAATGAGCAGTTCTTC.

The chain links TRBV7-7 to TRBJ2-1; no definite D call. The ends were cut back, 2 bases at V and 6 bases at J, with 8 bases in the middle. CDR1 is SSHAT and CDR2 is FNYEAQ in the germline V gene (reference sequence). CDR3 length: 13 amino acids. CDR3 in amino acids: CASSLRVSNEQFF. DNA for the CDR3: TGTGCCAGCAGCTTACGGGTGTCCAATGAGCAGTTCTTC.

The sample holds one count of this clone. The chain recombines TRBV5-5 with TRBJ1-2; 7 bases fit TRBD1. Germline trimming cut 2 bases from V and 4 bases from J; bases unmatched to any gene: 5. The V gene's germline CDR1 is SGHKS and CDR2 YYEKEE (reference sequence). The CDR3 sequence is 14 residues long. The DNA of the CDR3 is TGTGCCAGCAGCTTTCGGACAGGAGGCTATGGCTACACCTTC. It translates to CASSFRTGGYGYTF.

The CDR3 sequence: CASSQTGTGTDEQYF. DNA of the CDR3: TGCGCCAGCAGCCAAACCGGGACAGGGACTGACGAGCAGTACTTC. The genes are TRBV4-3 and TRBJ2-7, with 9 bases fitting TRBD1. The CDR3 sequence is 15 residues long. The V and J ends lost 2 bases and 5 bases, in that order; junction bases with no gene match: 7. In germline, CDR1 is LGHNA, CDR2 YSLEER.

This clone showed up just once. This sequence joins TRBV7-9 and TRBJ2-3, with D maybe TRBD1 (5 bases). CDR1 is SEHNR and CDR2 is FQNEAQ in the germline V gene (reference sequence). This CDR3 region has 13 residues. The V and J ends lost 10 bases and 3 bases respectively, with 14 bases between them. The CDR3 loop reads CANRSGDTDTQYF. The CDR3, as DNA: TGTGCCAACAGGTCTGGTGATACAGATACGCAGTATTTT.

The V gene is TRBV7-2, the J gene TRBJ1-2, with 8 bases fitting TRBD1. V was clipped by 6 bases and J by 7 bases; unmatched bases: 7. Germline V gives CDR1 SGHTA, CDR2 FQGNSA. The CDR3 contains 13 residues. Here the CDR3 reads CASRPGQGSGYTF. As DNA, the CDR3 is TGTGCCAGCAGGCCTGGACAGGGCTCTGGCTACACCTTC. The full variable domain, completed using reference TRBV7-2 and TRBJ1-2, is GAGVSQSPSNKVTEKGKDVELRCDPISGHTALYWYRQSLGQGLEFLIYFQGNSAPDKSGLPSDRFSAERTGGSVSTLTIQRTQQEDSAVYLCASRPGQGSGYTFGSGTRLTVV.

CDR3 in DNA: TGTGCCAGCAGTTACGGGGTTGATGAGCAGTTCTTC. Its protein is CASSYGVDEQFF. The V call is TRBV6-5, the J call TRBJ2-1; no reliable D call. Germline CDR1 reads MNHEY; CDR2 reads SVGAGI. The CDR3 consists of 12 residues. V gave up 2 bases and J gave up 8 bases, with 7 bases separating them.

This chain joins TRBV19 and TRBJ2-1; no clear D gene. V dropped 5 bases and J dropped 0 bases, with 11 bases sitting between them. Germline V gene lookup returns CDR1 LNHDA and CDR2 SQIVND (reference sequence). The CDR3 consists of 15 residues. In DNA, the CDR3 is TGTGCCAGTAGTTTCATCCCAAGCTCCTACAATGAGCAGTTCTTC. As protein: CASSFIPSSYNEQFF. Full variable domain (remainder filled in from reference TRBV19 and TRBJ2-1): DGGITQSPKYLFRKEGQNVTLSCEQNLNHDAMYWYRQDPGQGLRLIYYSQIVNDFQKGDIAEGYSVSREKKESFPLTVTSAQKNPTAFYLCASSFIPSSYNEQFFGPGTRLTVL.

This clone was seen just once. The chain links TRBV28 to TRBJ2-5; D is tentatively TRBD1 or TRBD2 (5 bases each). The J call is in doubt because the DNA end fits TRBJ2-7 better. The germline V gene has CDR1 MDHEN and CDR2 SYDVKM. This CDR3 comprises 12 residues. The CDR3 spells CASSLGGYEQYF. The CDR3 nucleotides read TGTGCCAGCAGTTTAGGGGGCTACGAGCAGTACTTC.

The rearrangement uses TRBV29-1 and TRBJ2-1; no clear D gene. The CDR3 runs 15 residues. Germline V gene sequence: CDR1 SQVTM, CDR2 ANQGSEA. The germline V and J ends were trimmed by 0 bases and 3 bases, with 12 bases remaining between them. CDR3 sequence (DNA): TGCAGCGTTGAAGATCCAAATAGAAGCTACAATGAGCAGTTCTTC. Protein product: CSVEDPNRSYNEQFF.